This T cell receptor (beta chain) stems from a study of regulatory T cells in long-lasting Graves disease. About the study: Graves' patients diagnosed newly had used antithyroid drugs under 3 months.

Findings and caveats of the study: The work looked only at peripheral blood and did not look at thyroid tissue.

Time point: newly diagnosed GD, antithyroid drugs for less than 3 months. There was RNA extracted from PBMCs, and the TCR library was made from it. Guidelines of the American Thyroid Association were used to diagnose Graves' disease. As to this clonotype: What it binds is unknown.

Investigators prepared the TCR beta libraries by applying iRepertoire HTBI primers and Arm-PCR of CDR3 regions. TCRdb called the multiplex PCR reads again in MiXCR, with one record for every CDR3 protein. The data contain about 450,000 distinct CDR3 sequences, roughly 15% of them singletons. In addition, the sample was reused for a study of T cells in Graves' hyperthyroidism and ophthalmopathy. From that paper: The model anticipated ophthalmopathy a median about six months pre-onset.

This specimen consisted of peripheral blood mononuclear cells (PBMCs), obtained at new diagnosis, from a patient treated with antithyroid drugs. This TCR was sampled from a woman aged 25-40 years with Graves disease.

CDR3 nucleotides: TGCGCCAGCAGCTTGGGGCACCCCGGAGAGACCCAGTACTTC. Translated: CASSLGHPGETQYF. The J gene is TRBJ2-5, the V gene TRBV5-1; D is unclear. CDR3 length: 14 residues. Trimming removed 0 bases at V and 4 bases at J, with 10 bases between. From germline, CDR1 is SGHRS and CDR2 YFSETQ.